This T cell receptor (beta chain) is drawn from a study of blood T cell repertoires in COVID-19. For the study at large: T cells, B-cell-depleted T cells, or PBMCs provided the cDNA or gDNA that served as material.

Sequenced by immunoSEQ multiplex PCR; TCRdb stores in-frame clones only, minus some. The repertoire consists of a few hundred thousand clones, with roughly 91% occurring once and the leading ten covering 8.8%. The sample holds a few counts of this clone. Everyone who took part was roughly 18 to 90 years old, and they came from 24 US areas. Researchers sorted participants into cohorts using their self-reported clinical history. For recovered donors of Cohort 3, there were two negative PCRs, clearance, or symptom resolution. V lost 1 base and J lost 3; bases outside the gene matches: 9. The CDR3 is made up of 16 amino acids. CDR1 is SGHTA, CDR2 FQGNSA, per germline.

Sample: PBMCs or T cells enriched from blood (not recorded which). V usage is TRBV7-2 and J usage is TRBJ2-7, with 7 nucleotides matching TRBD2. The TCR originated in a man in his forties who had recovered from COVID-19. This CDR3 reads CASSLVSRPGGYEQYF. CDR3 bases: TGTGCCAGCAGCTTAGTCTCCCGCCCGGGAGGCTACGAGCAGTACTTC.